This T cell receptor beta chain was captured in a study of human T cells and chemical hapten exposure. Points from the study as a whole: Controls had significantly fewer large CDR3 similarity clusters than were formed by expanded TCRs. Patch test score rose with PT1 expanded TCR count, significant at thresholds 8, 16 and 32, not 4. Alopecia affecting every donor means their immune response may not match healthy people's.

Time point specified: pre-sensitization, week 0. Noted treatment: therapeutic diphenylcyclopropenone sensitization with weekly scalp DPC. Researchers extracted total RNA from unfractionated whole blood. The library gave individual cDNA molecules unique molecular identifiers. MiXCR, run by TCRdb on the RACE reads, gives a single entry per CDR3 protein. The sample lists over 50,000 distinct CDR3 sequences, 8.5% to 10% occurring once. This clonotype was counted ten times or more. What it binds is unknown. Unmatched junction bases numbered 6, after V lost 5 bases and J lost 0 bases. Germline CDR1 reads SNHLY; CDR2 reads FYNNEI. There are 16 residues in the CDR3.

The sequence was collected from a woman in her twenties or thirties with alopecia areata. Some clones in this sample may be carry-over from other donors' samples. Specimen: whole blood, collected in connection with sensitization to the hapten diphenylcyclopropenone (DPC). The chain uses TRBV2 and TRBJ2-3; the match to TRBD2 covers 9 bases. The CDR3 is CASSQKAGGSTDTQYF. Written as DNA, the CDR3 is TGTGCCAGCAGTCAAAAAGCGGGGGGTAGCACAGATACGCAGTATTTT.